This T cell receptor beta chain was profiled in a study of blood T cell repertoires in COVID-19. Across the study: COVID-19 samples collected from the United States, Italy and Spain covered acute and convalescent phases.

The germline CDR1 and CDR2 sequences are DFQATT and SNEGSKA (reference sequence). V was shortened by 3 bases and J by 0 bases, with 11 bases between the two germline ends. CDR3 length: 14 amino acids. Repertoires were generated with immunoSEQ multiplex PCR, while TCRdb's copy carries only in-frame clones and drops some. The table lists 90,000 or so clones, about two thirds of them singletons. The V call is TRBV20-1, the J call TRBJ1-2, with D tentatively TRBD1 (6 bases). Sequences were obtained from peripheral blood. The source of this sequence is a woman aged 55-69 years in a cohort sampled during active or convalescent COVID-19. The CDR3 region is CSASLGAANYGYTF. CDR3 nucleotide sequence: TGCAGTGCTAGTTTGGGGGCTGCTAACTATGGCTACACCTTC.